A single sample is the source of the 26 T cell receptor beta chains below, sequenced in a study of metastatic and nonmetastatic thyroid tumors. TCRdb reanalyzed the PCR reads via MiXCR. In the table there are about 38,000 clones, less than 50% of which are singletons. The entire patient cohort was treatment-naive prior to thyroid surgery. Material: tumor tissue. The receptors shown here come from a male donor with papillary thyroid cancer or a benign thyroid nodule (not recorded which). Some clones in this sample may be carry-over from other donors' samples.

The rearrangement joins TRBV5-1 to TRBJ2-1; D uncertain. Deletions cut 4 bases from V and 6 bases from J, with 11 bases between. The germline gives CDR1 SGHRS, CDR2 YFSETQ. The CDR3 length is 13 residues. The CDR3 nucleotides are TGCGCCAGCAGCATTGGGGTAGGCAATGAGCAGTTCTTC. This sequence encodes CASSIGVGNEQFF. Filled out from reference TRBV5-1 and TRBJ2-1, the complete variable domain reads KAGVTQTPRYLIKTRGQQVTLSCSPISGHRSVSWYQQTPGQGLQFLFEYFSETQRNKGNFPGRFSGRQFSNSRSEMNVSTLELGDSALYLCASSIGVGNEQFFGPGTRLTVL.

The chain joins TRBV5-1 to TRBJ1-1; 8 bases match TRBD1. Trimming took 0 bases from V and 8 from J; bases not matched to a gene: 6. CDR1 and CDR2 (germline): SGHRS, YFSETQ. The CDR3 totals 14 residues. CDR3 sequence: CASSLEQGVGEAFF. The DNA of the CDR3 is TGCGCCAGCAGCTTGGAACAGGGGGTTGGGGAAGCTTTCTTT.

V usage is TRBV12-5 and J usage is TRBJ1-2; 8 nucleotides agree with TRBD1. From germline, CDR1 is LGHNT and CDR2 FRNRAP. J lost 7 bases, V lost 5 bases, and 24 bases had no gene match. The CDR3 totals 19 residues. The CDR3 loop reads CASGLQAGTGSRHIIGYTF. Here the CDR3 DNA reads TGTGCTAGTGGTCTACAAGCCGGGACAGGCTCTAGACACATTATTGGCTACACCTTC.

On this clone: Other nucleotide sequences in the sample specify the same CDR3. The CDR3 protein is CASSVTSGNTGELFF. CDR3 bases: TGTGCCAGCAGTGTGACTAGCGGGAACACCGGGGAGCTGTTTTTT. The J gene is TRBJ2-2, the V gene TRBV6-4; 9 nucleotides match TRBD2. The CDR3 totals 15 residues. The germline V gene encodes CDR1 MRHNA and CDR2 SNTAGT. Trimming removed 4 bases from V and 1 base from J; junction bases left unmatched: 1.

This chain joins TRBV6-1 and TRBJ1-5, with D tentatively TRBD1 (5 bases). Germline loops: CDR1 MNHNS, CDR2 SASEGT. The V and J ends lost 6 bases and 7 bases respectively, with 13 bases between them. The CDR3 runs 13 residues. The CDR3 bases are TGTGCCAGCAGCCCCAGGGAGGGACAGCCCCAGCATTTT. This translates into CASSPREGQPQHF.

This clone was observed a few times. This rearrangement joins TRBV2 to TRBJ2-1, with 7 bases fitting TRBD2. CDR1 and CDR2 from the germline V gene are SNHLY and FYNNEI. V shed 4 bases and J 4 bases; nucleotides not matched to a gene: 4. The CDR3 sequence is 14 residues long. Here the CDR3 DNA reads TGTGCCAGCAGTGGGCTAGCGGAGTACAATGAGCAGTTCTTC. It yields the protein CASSGLAEYNEQFF.

This chain joins TRBV20-1 and TRBJ2-7, with D perhaps given as TRBD1 or TRBD2 (5 bases each). Trimming pared 2 bases from V and 3 bases from J, leaving 11 bases between. The germline CDR1 and CDR2 sequences are DFQATT and SNEGSKA (reference sequence). CDR3 length equals 13 residues. CDR3 bases: TGCAGTGCTAGAACAGGTCGGGGCTACGAGCAGTACTTC. Its translation: CSARTGRGYEQYF.

The chain employs TRBV30 and TRBJ1-5; TRBD1 might be the D (6 bases). The CDR3 runs 15 residues. Germline V lookup: CDR1 GTSNPN, CDR2 SVGIG (reference sequence). Trimming left V 0 bases short and J 1 base short, with 10 bases between. DNA for the CDR3: TGTGCCTGGAGTGTGTCAGGGGCCAGCAATCAGCCCCAGCATTTT. Its protein is CAWSVSGASNQPQHF.

The rearrangement joins TRBV6-1 to TRBJ1-5, with no clear D. V lost 9 bases and J lost 6, with 18 bases in between. Germline values: CDR1 MNHNS, CDR2 SASEGT. This CDR3 region has 14 residues. In nucleotides, the CDR3 is TGTGCCAGTCTGGACGGCTCTTTGAGTCAGCCCCAGCATTTT. It yields the protein CASLDGSLSQPQHF.

The rearrangement uses TRBV7-8 and TRBJ1-2; D is uncertain. V was trimmed by 0 bases and J by 8 bases, leaving 13 bases between them. This CDR3 comprises 14 residues. From germline, CDR1 is SGHVS and CDR2 FQNEAQ. The CDR3 sequence is CASSLASAGGGYTF. The CDR3 DNA follows: TGTGCCAGCAGCTTAGCGTCGGCAGGCGGGGGCTACACCTTC.

The rearrangement uses TRBV20-1 and TRBJ1-2, with D unclear. The CDR3 loop spans 12 amino acids. V dropped 3 bases and J dropped 1 base, with 6 bases sitting between them. Germline-derived CDR1 and CDR2 are DFQATT and SNEGSKA (reference sequence). CDR3: CSASQDNYGYTF. As DNA, the CDR3 is TGCAGTGCTAGTCAAGATAACTATGGCTACACCTTC.

This clone is termed medium-sized (0.01 to 0.1%). V and J are TRBV6-2 or TRBV6-3 and TRBJ1-1; the D gene is possibly TRBD1 (5 bases). The length of the CDR3 is 13 residues. V was clipped by 6 bases and J by 1 base, with 9 bases between them. Germline V gene sequence: CDR1 MNHEY, CDR2 SVGEGT. CDR3 sequence (DNA): TGTGCCAGCAGCCACGGACAGAACACTGAAGCTTTCTTT. Its translation is CASSHGQNTEAFF.

The chain carries TRBV19 and TRBJ1-2; the D is unclear. CDR1 and CDR2 (germline): LNHDA, SQIVND (reference sequence). Trimming removed 5 bases at V and 1 base at J, with 20 bases between. The CDR3 spans 17 residues. The CDR3 coding sequence is TGTGCCAGTAGTCTTCGAAGGACGGGTTTCAATAACTATGGCTACACCTTC. It is translated as CASSLRRTGFNNYGYTF. Full variable domain (rest looked up from reference TRBV19 and TRBJ1-2): DGGITQSPKYLFRKEGQNVTLSCEQNLNHDAMYWYRQDPGQGLRLIYYSQIVNDFQKGDIAEGYSVSREKKESFPLTVTSAQKNPTAFYLCASSLRRTGFNNYGYTFGSGTRLTVV.

The chain carries TRBV20-1 and TRBJ2-1; 9 bases map to TRBD1. CDR1 is DFQATT, CDR2 SNEGSKA, per germline (reference sequence). The CDR3 totals 13 residues. Germline trimming cut 6 bases from V and 5 bases from J; bases unmatched to any gene: 5. Here the CDR3 DNA reads TGCAGTGCGCGACAGGGGGGAAACAATGAGCAGTTCTTC. As protein: CSARQGGNNEQFF.

The rearrangement uses TRBV30 and TRBJ1-4; tentatively, D is TRBD1 (5 bases). Germline CDR1 reads GTSNPN; CDR2 reads SVGIG (reference sequence). The CDR3 has 13 residues. CDR3 nucleotides: TGTGCTATGACGACAGCAACTAATGAAAAACTGTTTTTT. It is translated as CAMTTATNEKLFF.

This chain joins TRBV6-2 or TRBV6-3 and TRBJ1-2; a possible D gene is TRBD1 (6 bases). CDR3 length equals 14 residues. In germline, CDR1 is MNHEY, CDR2 SVGEGT. The ends were cut back, 5 bases at V and 4 bases at J, with 14 bases in the middle. CDR3 nucleotides: TGTGCCAGCAGTCGTGTAGGGGGAATCTATGGCTACACCTTC. This gives the protein CASSRVGGIYGYTF.

The chain has TRBV11-2 and TRBJ1-6; D call uncertain. In germline, CDR1 is SGHAT, CDR2 FQNNGV. The CDR3 has 13 residues. Trimming removed 1 base at V and 10 bases at J, with 8 bases between. The CDR3 DNA reads as TGTGCCAGCAGCTTAGTTCAGAAGTCACCCCTCCACTTT. Protein sequence: CASSLVQKSPLHF.

The genes are TRBV19 and TRBJ1-2; TRBD1 matches 8 bases. This CDR3 has 16 residues. V shed 4 bases, J shed 4 bases, and the junction held 11 bases outside the gene matches. Germline-derived CDR1 and CDR2 are LNHDA and SQIVND (reference sequence). CDR3 DNA sequence: TGTGCCAGTAGTAGTGACAGGGGTCCGGGACTCTATGGCTACACCTTC. Protein: CASSSDRGPGLYGYTF.

The chain employs TRBV5-1 and TRBJ2-6, with 7 nucleotides matching TRBD1. The V segment lost 4 bases and the J segment 1 base; nucleotides outside the gene matches: 5. Germline CDR1 is SGHRS and CDR2 is YFSETQ. There are 16 residues in the CDR3. In DNA, the CDR3 is TGCGCCAGCAGCGTCCCGGGACAGTCTGGGGCCAACGTCCTGACTTTC. This translates into CASSVPGQSGANVLTF.

The chain combines TRBV11-2 with TRBJ1-1, with a tentative D call TRBD1 (5 bases). Trimming took 5 bases from V and 5 from J, leaving 24 bases between them. This CDR3 is 17 amino acids long. Germline-derived CDR1 and CDR2 are SGHAT and FQNNGV. The CDR3 coding sequence is TGTGCCAGCAGCGCACCCGGTGGGGGGGTCTCGGGTACTGAAGCTTTCTTT. Translation gives CASSAPGGGVSGTEAFF.

This chain joins TRBV7-2 and TRBJ1-5; a weak D match, TRBD1 (5 bases). V lost 8 bases to trimming and J lost 2 bases, with 16 bases between them. The germline CDR1 and CDR2 sequences are SGHTA and FQGNSA. The CDR3 covers 15 residues. DNA for the CDR3: TGTGCCAGCGCTCTCTTGGCGGGGGGCAATCAGCCCCAGCATTTT. This encodes CASALLAGGNQPQHF.

J is TRBJ2-1 and V is TRBV6-1; TRBD1 agrees at 7 bases. The germline V gene encodes CDR1 MNHNS and CDR2 SASEGT. The length of the CDR3 is 16 residues. Trimming took 3 bases from V and 6 from J; bases not matched to a gene: 11. The CDR3 loop reads CASSDDGQAASNEQFF. CDR3 bases: TGTGCCAGCAGTGACGACGGACAGGCAGCTTCCAATGAGCAGTTCTTC.

The CDR3 coding sequence is TGTGCCAGCAGTCCACAGGGAACGGTCACTGAAGCTTTCTTT. Amino acid sequence: CASSPQGTVTEAFF. The gene calls are TRBV6-1 and TRBJ1-1, with D possibly TRBD1 on 6 matching bases. CDR1 and CDR2 from the germline V gene are MNHNS and SASEGT. The CDR3 is made up of 14 amino acids. Trimming left V 5 bases short and J 4 bases short, with 14 bases between.

V gene TRBV30 combines with J gene TRBJ2-2, with D perhaps TRBD1 (6 bases). The germline V gene encodes CDR1 GTSNPN and CDR2 SVGIG (reference sequence). V was cut by 3 bases and J by 6 bases, with 17 bases left in between. The CDR3 sequence is 15 residues long. The CDR3 region is CAWRDQGLYSGELFF. The CDR3 nucleotides are TGTGCCTGGAGGGATCAGGGGCTGTATTCCGGGGAGCTGTTTTTT. Full variable domain (rest looked up from reference TRBV30 and TRBJ2-2): SQTIHQWPATLVQPVGSPLSLECTVEGTSNPNLYWYRQAAGRGLQLLFYSVGIGQISSEVPQNLSASRPQDRQFILSSKKLLLSDSGFYLCAWRDQGLYSGELFFGEGSRLTVL.

This chain connects TRBV5-1 to TRBJ2-2; 7 bases map to TRBD1. The CDR3 sequence is 15 residues long. Germline assignment: CDR1 SGHRS and CDR2 YFSETQ. With V trimmed by 6 bases and J by 5 bases, 10 bases remained unmatched. The CDR3 nucleotides read TGCGCCAGCAACGAAATACCGGGACAGACCGGGGAGCTGTTTTTT. This gives the protein CASNEIPGQTGELFF.

The chain couples TRBV11-2 to TRBJ1-1, with 8 bases lining up with TRBD1. V trimming: 4 bases; J trimming: 6 bases; junction bases outside the gene matches: 7. From germline, CDR1 is SGHAT and CDR2 FQNNGV. The CDR3 is made up of 14 amino acids. CDR3 DNA sequence: TGTGCCAGCAGCTCCCGGGGCAGGGGGCCTGAAGCTTTCTTT. This sequence encodes CASSSRGRGPEAFF.